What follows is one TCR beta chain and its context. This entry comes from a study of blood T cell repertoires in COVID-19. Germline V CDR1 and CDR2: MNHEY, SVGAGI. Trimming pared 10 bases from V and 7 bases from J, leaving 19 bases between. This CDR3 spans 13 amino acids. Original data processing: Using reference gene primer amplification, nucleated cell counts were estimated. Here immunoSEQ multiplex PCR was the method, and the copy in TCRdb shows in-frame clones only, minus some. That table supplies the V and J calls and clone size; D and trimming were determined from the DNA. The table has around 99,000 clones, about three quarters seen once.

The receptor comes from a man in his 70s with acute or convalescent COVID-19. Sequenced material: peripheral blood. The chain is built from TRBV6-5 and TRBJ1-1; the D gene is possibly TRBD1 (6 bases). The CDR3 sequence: CATFGQWDIEAFF. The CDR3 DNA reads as TGTGCCACCTTTGGACAGTGGGACATTGAAGCTTTCTTT.